This T cell receptor beta chain derives from a study of cytomegalovirus exposure and HLA in healthy donors. General study points: Later findings reportedly placed an Asian-associated ancestry cluster below the approximately 670-donor mean for N-insertions. Presence/absence analyses supposed approximately even sequencing depth among donors. Indistinguishable V segments such as TRBV6-2 and TRBV6-3 were excluded.

The CDR3 covers 15 residues. Between the trimmed V and J ends, which lost 7 bases and 6 bases, there was a span of 21 bases. Germline CDR1 is LNHDA and CDR2 is SQIVND (reference sequence). Use of 60 Vbeta and 13 Jbeta primers characterized the PCR. TCRdb's table, derived via immunoSEQ multiplex PCR, lists solely in-frame clones and lacks some. Of some 150,000 clones in the sample, around a tenth were seen once. Notes on this clone: Antigen specificity is unknown.

This receptor was identified in a man in his forties or fifties in good health and CMV-seronegative. The chain recombines TRBV19 with TRBJ1-2; possibly TRBD1 for D (5 bases). The sample consisted of PBMCs. CDR3 nucleotide sequence: TGTGCCAGTACCCAAAAAGGGAGGGGACGTGATGGCTACACCTTC. Translating it yields CASTQKGRGRDGYTF.